Following are 8 T cell receptor beta chains from one sample sequenced in a study of blood T cells in healthy people across ages. The use of a sample-barcoded 5' primer and a J-beta primer mix characterized a second PCR of roughly 6 to 11 cycles. TCRdb analysed the 5' RACE reads with MiXCR anew, one entry per CDR3 protein. The sample includes around 600,000 distinct CDR3 sequences, around 48% of them seen just once. Sequenced input: blood. The receptors originated from a man older than 75 in good health.

This clonotype was detected ten times or more. V is TRBV6-6 and J is TRBJ1-1; maybe TRBD1 (6 bases). Trimming took off 3 bases at V and 0 bases at J, with 8 bases between the two ends. Germline V gene data show CDR1 as MNHNY and CDR2 as SVGAGI (reference sequence). The CDR3 spans 14 residues. CDR3 coding DNA: TGTGCCAGCAGTTATGGGGACATGAACACTGAAGCTTTCTTT. Amino acid sequence: CASSYGDMNTEAFF.

V is TRBV7-9 and J is TRBJ2-6; D call uncertain. Germline CDR1 is SEHNR and CDR2 is FQNEAQ (reference sequence). V lost 5 bases and J 0 bases, leaving 8 bases between the germline ends. The CDR3 has 15 amino acids. The CDR3 DNA reads as TGTGCCAGCAGCCGCAAATACTCTGGGGCCAACGTCCTGACTTTC. Residues: CASSRKYSGANVLTF.

This clonotype was found a few times. The DNA for the CDR3 is TGTGCCAGCAGCTTATACAGGGACCTTTTGGCCCAGTACTTC. It encodes CASSLYRDLLAQYF. The chain joins TRBV7-3 to TRBJ2-5; TRBD1 might be the D (6 bases). The CDR3 has 14 amino acids. The V gene's germline CDR1 is SGHTA and CDR2 FQGTGA. Trimming took off 2 bases at V and 9 bases at J, with 16 bases between the two ends.

The chain links TRBV7-2 to TRBJ2-3; D is unresolved. Per the germline V gene, CDR1 is SGHTA and CDR2 is FQGNSA. CDR3 length equals 16 residues. V was trimmed by 1 base and J by 2 bases, leaving 13 bases between them. The CDR3 region is CASSLVGRFDTDTQYF. The CDR3 DNA follows: TGTGCCAGCAGCTTAGTAGGGCGATTCGACACAGATACGCAGTATTTT.

The chain recombines TRBV5-1 with TRBJ2-1; 7 bases are a match to TRBD2. CDR3 length: 16 amino acids. Germline V gene sequence: CDR1 SGHRS, CDR2 YFSETQ. Trimming at V came to 0 bases and at J to 3 bases, leaving 6 bases not matched to a gene. The CDR3 sequence: CASSLVASGDYNEQFF. In DNA form, the CDR3 reads TGCGCCAGCAGCTTGGTTGCTAGCGGAGACTACAATGAGCAGTTCTTC.

The CDR3 sequence: CSASHLLAAAYNEQFF. The CDR3 DNA reads TGCAGTGCTAGCCACCTACTAGCGGCTGCCTACAATGAGCAGTTCTTC. The V gene is TRBV20-1, the J gene TRBJ2-1; 8 nucleotides align to TRBD2. V dropped 3 bases and J dropped 2; count of bases not matched to a gene: 9. Germline assignment: CDR1 DFQATT and CDR2 SNEGSKA (reference sequence). The CDR3 runs 16 residues.

Turning to this clonotype: The junction does not match germline at one end; this may be a read error. The CDR3: CASSARTSSGTETQYF. CDR3 in DNA: TGTGCCAGCAGCGCAAGGACTAGCTCTGGCACAGAGACGCAGTATTTT. This sequence joins TRBV7-2 and TRBJ2-3, with 8 bases identical to TRBD2. The germline V gene encodes CDR1 SGHTA and CDR2 FQGNSA. This CDR3 region has 16 residues.

J is TRBJ2-1 and V is TRBV20-1, with D maybe TRBD2 (6 bases). Deletions cut 0 bases from V and 3 bases from J, with 15 bases between. This CDR3 has 16 amino acids. Germline V gene lookup returns CDR1 DFQATT and CDR2 SNEGSKA (reference sequence). As DNA, the CDR3 is TGCAGTGCTAGAGATCGAGGAGGGAAGCTCTACAATGAGCAGTTCTTC. Its translation is CSARDRGGKLYNEQFF.